The source of this TCR beta chain is a study of CD8+ T cells in alopecia areata. Extracted RNA was reverse transcribed into cDNA, the sequencing template. The table came from immunoSEQ multiplex PCR; TCRdb's copy has only in-frame clones and leaves some out. The sample yields some 150,000 clones, about 66% seen once. The CDR3 spans 14 residues. CDR1 is MNHEY and CDR2 is SVGAGI in the germline V gene. Trimming stripped 2 bases from V and 2 bases from J, with 9 bases between. Researchers gathered lesional scalp punch biopsies and peripheral blood from patients with alopecia areata. This receptor was taken from a human donor with alopecia areata. The sequencing here drew on CD8+ T cells sorted from blood, taken at week 0. The chain combines TRBV6-5 with TRBJ2-5; D remains unclear. CDR3 in DNA: TGTGCCAGCAGTTACCGACAAAATCAAGAGACCCAGTACTTC. Translation gives CASSYRQNQETQYF.